Listed below are T cell receptor beta chains from one sample, sequenced in a study of T cell repertoires in cytomegalovirus infection. TCRdb re-called the reads through MiXCR, storing one row per CDR3 protein. The sample shows about 490,000 distinct CDR3 sequences, about 11% of them seen only once. Sequenced material: PBMCs. Every receptor here comes from a human donor in good health (CMV status not recorded). Some clones in this sample may be carry-over from other donors' samples. Each CDR3 is given with its conserved first and last residue. The D gene is left open where the match is weak. Some rows mark clone size as missing; the rest say once, few, many or name a class of expanded clone.

d_call,clone_size,v_call,j_call,cdr3_nt,cdr3_aa
TRBD2,many,TRBV5-6,TRBJ2-7,TGTGCCAGCAGCCTGGGACTAGCGCCTACCTACGAGCAGTACTTC,CASSLGLAPTYEQYF
-,-,TRBV2,TRBJ2-5,TGTGCCAGCAGTGAAGCCGCGGGGTCCCAAGAGACCCAGTACTTC,CASSEAAGSQETQYF
TRBD1,many,TRBV7-9,TRBJ2-7,TGTGCCAGCAGCCCTCGACAGGGAAATTCCTACGAGCAGTACTTC,CASSPRQGNSYEQYF
-,many,TRBV7-8,TRBJ2-5,TGTGCCAGCAGCGGCCGCAGGGTCTTAAAAGAGACCCAGTACTTC,CASSGRRVLKETQYF
-,many,TRBV3-1,TRBJ1-5,TGTGCCAGCAGCCAAGATTATAGCAATCAGCCCCAGCATTTT,CASSQDYSNQPQHF
TRBD2,many,TRBV6-5,TRBJ2-3,TGTGCCAGCAGTTACTCCCGACTAGCGGTGGGCACAGATACGCAGTATTTT,CASSYSRLAVGTDTQYF
TRBD1,many,TRBV27,TRBJ2-1,TGTGCCAGCAGTTTATCGGGCAGGGGGCGAGTTAATGAGCAGTTCTTC,CASSLSGRGRVNEQFF
TRBD1,-,TRBV3-1,TRBJ2-3,TGTGCCAGCAGCCCGTCGGATGGACAGGGAGAAGATACGCAGTATTTT,CASSPSDGQGEDTQYF
TRBD2,few,TRBV13,TRBJ2-7,TGTGCCAGCAGCTTTTCTGGACTAGCGGGAGGGCCCTGGGAGCAGTACTTC,CASSFSGLAGGPWEQYF
-,few,TRBV24-1,TRBJ2-2,TGTGCTGTGGTTGGCTCGAACACCGGGGAGCTGTTTTTT,CAVVGSNTGELFF
-,few,TRBV20-1,TRBJ2-6,TGCAGTGCGCTTTTAAGGGCTGGGGCCAACGTCCTGACTTTC,CSALLRAGANVLTF
-,-,TRBV29-1,TRBJ1-1,TGCAGCGCGGACAGAGGGACTGAAGCTTTCTTT,CSADRGTEAFF
TRBD2,many,TRBV7-9,TRBJ2-7,TGTGCCAGCAGCCCTGGGAGCGGGAGGGCCCGATACGAGCAGTACTTC,CASSPGSGRARYEQYF
-,-,TRBV18,TRBJ2-7,TGTGCCAGCTCACCACCGGGACCAGATTACGAGCAGTACTTC,CASSPPGPDYEQYF
-,-,TRBV5-1,TRBJ1-1,TGCGCCAGCACGTTTCAGGGTGGCACTGAAGCTTTCTTT,CASTFQGGTEAFF
-,many,TRBV7-8,TRBJ2-5,TGTGCCAGCAGCTTAGGTGCGCGGGAGACCCAGTACTTC,CASSLGARETQYF
TRBD2,many,TRBV6-2/TRBV6-3,TRBJ2-7,TGTGCCAGCAGTTACTCGACTAGCGGGAGTTTCTACGAGCAGTACTTC,CASSYSTSGSFYEQYF
TRBD1,many,TRBV7-3,TRBJ2-2,TGTGCCAGCAGCCCCCAGCAGGGGGCGTGGACCGGGGAGCTGTTTTTT,CASSPQQGAWTGELFF
TRBD1,-,TRBV2,TRBJ2-7,TGTGCCAGCAGTGAACAGACAGGGTCCGAGCAGTACTTC,CASSEQTGSEQYF
-,many,TRBV27,TRBJ2-5,TGTGCCAGCAGTTTCGACGGCGGGACCCAGTACTTC,CASSFDGGTQYF
TRBD1,-,TRBV20-1,TRBJ1-2,TGCAGTGCTAGAGCTGGACAGGGGGCGGCCGGCTACACCTTC,CSARAGQGAAGYTF
-,many,TRBV7-2,TRBJ2-5,TGTGCCAGCAGCTTAGAGAGACAAGAGACCCAGTACTTC,CASSLERQETQYF
TRBD1,-,TRBV20-1,TRBJ1-5,TGCAGTGCCCCTGCCTGGACAGGGGGCGCGCAGCCCCAGCATTTT,CSAPAWTGGAQPQHF
TRBD2,many,TRBV6-1,TRBJ2-1,TGTGCCAGCAGCAGAGGGACTACCGACAATGAGCAGTTCTTC,CASSRGTTDNEQFF
TRBD2,many,TRBV6-2/TRBV6-3,TRBJ2-7,TGTGCCAGCAGAAGAGGAGCGGGGGGAACTTTCTACGAGCAGTACTTC,CASRRGAGGTFYEQYF
TRBD1,-,TRBV5-1,TRBJ1-1,TGCGCCAGCAGCCTGAGGACAGGGGATGCTTTCTTT,CASSLRTGDAFF
TRBD2,many,TRBV2,TRBJ2-5,TGTGCCACCCGGACTAGCGGGTTCCAAGAGACCCAGTACTTC,CATRTSGFQETQYF
TRBD1,many,TRBV28,TRBJ1-1,TGTGCCAGCATCAGGGGGTTTGGCAACACTGAAGCTTTCTTT,CASIRGFGNTEAFF
TRBD1,-,TRBV7-3,TRBJ1-5,TGTGCCAGCAGCCGAAATCACGGGGACAGCAGAAAGTATAGCAATCAGCCCCAGCATTTT,CASSRNHGDSRKYSNQPQHF
-,many,TRBV20-1,TRBJ1-6,TGCAGTGCTAGAGATTTATCAGGGGCCCCAGAGAATTCACCCCTCCACTTT,CSARDLSGAPENSPLHF
TRBD1,few,TRBV19,TRBJ1-5,TGTGCCAGTAGTTTCACCGGGACAGGGAGGAGACAGCCCCAGCATTTT,CASSFTGTGRRQPQHF
-,few,TRBV25-1,TRBJ2-2,TGTGCCACCAGGGAGTCGGTGACCGGGGAGCTGTTTTTT,CATRESVTGELFF
-,many,TRBV7-9,TRBJ1-6,TGTGCCAGCAGCCCTCAGGTTCGTCTCCTCCACTTT,CASSPQVRLLHF
TRBD1,many,TRBV7-2,TRBJ2-5,TGTGCCAGCAGTCAAGACAGGGCCCCAGAGACCCAGTACTTC,CASSQDRAPETQYF
TRBD1,-,TRBV20-1,TRBJ1-2,TGCAGTGCTTTGTCCCGGGACAGGCTTGGCTACACCTTC,CSALSRDRLGYTF
TRBD2,many,TRBV7-9,TRBJ2-7,TGTGCCAGCAGGCGGACTAGCGCGGGGGAGCAGTACTTC,CASRRTSAGEQYF
-,many,TRBV20-1,TRBJ2-1,TGCAGTGCTAGAGGTCCCGGGATCTCCTACAATGAGCAGTTCTTC,CSARGPGISYNEQFF
-,few,TRBV11-3,TRBJ2-1,TGTGCCAGCAGCCAGGCCTCAGGGTGGAACAATGAGCAGTTCTTC,CASSQASGWNNEQFF
-,many,TRBV2,TRBJ2-1,TGTGCCAGCAGTGTCTGGGGTTCTTACAATGAGCAGTTCTTC,CASSVWGSYNEQFF
-,many,TRBV28,TRBJ2-5,TGTGCCAGCACTCCCCTGGGCCGGACAGTCTATCAAGAGACCCAGTACTTC,CASTPLGRTVYQETQYF
TRBD1,-,TRBV5-6,TRBJ1-2,TGTGCCAGCAGCTTGCCCGGGACAGGGAAGTATGGCTACACCTTC,CASSLPGTGKYGYTF
TRBD1,-,TRBV7-3,TRBJ1-2,TGTGCCAGCAGCGGACAGGAGGTCAGCGGCTACACCTTC,CASSGQEVSGYTF
TRBD1,many,TRBV7-9,TRBJ2-1,TGTGCCAGCAGCTTAGTGACAGGGGAAGTTGTTGAGCAGTTCTTC,CASSLVTGEVVEQFF
TRBD1,-,TRBV29-1,TRBJ2-7,TGCAGCGTCGGACAGGGGAACTCCTACGAGCAGTACTTC,CSVGQGNSYEQYF
-,few,TRBV20-1,TRBJ2-1,TGCAGTGTTGAAGCACCTGGGGACAATGAGCAGTTCTTC,CSVEAPGDNEQFF
-,many,TRBV7-2,TRBJ2-7,TGTGCCAGCAGCCCCGACCCAGGGGTAGCGTACGAGCAGTACTTC,CASSPDPGVAYEQYF
-,many,TRBV11-2,TRBJ2-3,TGTGCCAGCAGCGTTGGGACTCTCCTGCTGACAAATACGCAGTATTTT,CASSVGTLLLTNTQYF
TRBD1,many,TRBV20-1,TRBJ2-7,TGCAGTGCGTACAGGGGGAACCCTTCCTACGAGCAGTACTTC,CSAYRGNPSYEQYF
-,many,TRBV4-2,TRBJ1-1,TGTGCCAGCAGCCAAGAACGGACTGAAGCTTTCTTT,CASSQERTEAFF
TRBD1,many,TRBV10-3,TRBJ1-2,TGTGCCATCAGTGATCGGACAGGGGGCGGCTACACCTTC,CAISDRTGGGYTF